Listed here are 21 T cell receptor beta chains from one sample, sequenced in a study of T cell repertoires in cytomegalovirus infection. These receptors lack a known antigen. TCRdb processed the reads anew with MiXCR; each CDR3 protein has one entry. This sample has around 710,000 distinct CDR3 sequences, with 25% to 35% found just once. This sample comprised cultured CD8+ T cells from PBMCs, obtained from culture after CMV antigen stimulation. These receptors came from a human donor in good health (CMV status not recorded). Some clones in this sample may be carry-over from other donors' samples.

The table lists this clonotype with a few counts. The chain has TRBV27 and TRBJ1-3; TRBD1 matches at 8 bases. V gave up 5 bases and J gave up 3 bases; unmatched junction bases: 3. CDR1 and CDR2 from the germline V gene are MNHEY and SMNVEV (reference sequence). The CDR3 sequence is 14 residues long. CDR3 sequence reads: CASSPGGGGNTIYF. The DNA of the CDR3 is TGTGCCAGCAGTCCAGGGGGCGGTGGAAACACCATATATTTT.

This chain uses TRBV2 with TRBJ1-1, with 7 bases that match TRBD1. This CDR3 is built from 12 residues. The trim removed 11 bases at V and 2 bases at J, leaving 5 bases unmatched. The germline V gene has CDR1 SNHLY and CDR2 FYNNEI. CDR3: CAGRDSNTEAFF. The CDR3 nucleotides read TGTGCCGGAAGGGACAGTAACACTGAAGCTTTCTTT. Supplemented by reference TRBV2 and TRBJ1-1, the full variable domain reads EPEVTQTPSHQVTQMGQEVILRCVPISNHLYFYWYRQILGQKVEFLVSFYNNEISEKSEIFDDQFSVERPDGSNFTLKIRSTKLEDSAMYFCAGRDSNTEAFFGQGTRLTVV.

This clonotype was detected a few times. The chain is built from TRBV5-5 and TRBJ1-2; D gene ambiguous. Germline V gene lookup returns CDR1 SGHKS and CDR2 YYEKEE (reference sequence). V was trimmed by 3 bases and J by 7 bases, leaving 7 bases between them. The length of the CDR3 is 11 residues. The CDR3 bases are TGTGCCAGCAGCTACGGACTTGGCTACACCTTC. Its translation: CASSYGLGYTF.

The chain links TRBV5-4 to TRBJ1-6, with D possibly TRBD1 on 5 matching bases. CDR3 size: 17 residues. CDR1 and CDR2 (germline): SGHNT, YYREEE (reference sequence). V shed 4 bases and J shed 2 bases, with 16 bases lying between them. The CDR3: CASSGDARGAYNSPLHF. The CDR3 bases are TGTGCCAGCAGCGGGGACGCCCGGGGGGCCTATAATTCACCCCTCCACTTT. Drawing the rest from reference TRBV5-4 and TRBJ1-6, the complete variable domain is ETGVTQSPTHLIKTRGQQVTLRCSSQSGHNTVSWYQQALGQGPQFIFQYYREEENGRGNFPPRFSGLQFPNYSSELNVNALELDDSALYLCASSGDARGAYNSPLHFGNGTRLTVT.

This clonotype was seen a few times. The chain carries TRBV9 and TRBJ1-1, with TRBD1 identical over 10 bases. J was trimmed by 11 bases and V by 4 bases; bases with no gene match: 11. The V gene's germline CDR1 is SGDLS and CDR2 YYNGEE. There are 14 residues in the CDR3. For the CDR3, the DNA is TGTGCCAGCAGCTTGGGGGACAGGGGAGCTGGGGCTTTCTTT. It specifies CASSLGDRGAGAFF. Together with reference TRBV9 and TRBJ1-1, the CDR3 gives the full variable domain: DSGVTQTPKHLITATGQRVTLRCSPRSGDLSVYWYQQSLDQGLQFLIQYYNGEERAKGNILERFSAQQFPDLHSELNLSSLELGDSALYFCASSLGDRGAGAFFGQGTRLTVV.

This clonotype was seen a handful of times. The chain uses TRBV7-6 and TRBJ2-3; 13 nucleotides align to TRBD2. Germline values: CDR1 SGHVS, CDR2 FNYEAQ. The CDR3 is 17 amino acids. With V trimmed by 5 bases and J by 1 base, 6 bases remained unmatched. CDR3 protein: CASSHWTSGGRTDTQYF. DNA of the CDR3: TGTGCCAGCAGCCATTGGACTAGCGGGGGTCGCACAGATACGCAGTATTTT.

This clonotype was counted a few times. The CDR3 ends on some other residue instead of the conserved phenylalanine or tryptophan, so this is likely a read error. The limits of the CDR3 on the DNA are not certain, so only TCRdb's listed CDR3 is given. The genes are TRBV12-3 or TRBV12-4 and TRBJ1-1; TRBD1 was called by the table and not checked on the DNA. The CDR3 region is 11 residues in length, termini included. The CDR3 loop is CASSLGRGYNY.

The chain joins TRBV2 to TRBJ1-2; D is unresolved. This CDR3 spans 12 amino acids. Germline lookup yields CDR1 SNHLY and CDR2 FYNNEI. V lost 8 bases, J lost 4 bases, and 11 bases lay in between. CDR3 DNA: TGTGCCAGCGTAGGGCGGTTCTATGGCTACACCTTC. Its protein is CASVGRFYGYTF.

The DNA for the CDR3 is TGTGCCAGCAGTGAGGACACCCGAGGGAATCAGCCCCAGCATTTT. It encodes CASSEDTRGNQPQHF. The chain employs TRBV6-1 and TRBJ1-5, with D perhaps matching TRBD1 (5 bases). CDR1 is MNHNS and CDR2 is SASEGT in the germline V gene. With 3 bases removed from V and 4 bases from J, the gap between germline ends came to 13 bases. The CDR3 length is 15 residues.

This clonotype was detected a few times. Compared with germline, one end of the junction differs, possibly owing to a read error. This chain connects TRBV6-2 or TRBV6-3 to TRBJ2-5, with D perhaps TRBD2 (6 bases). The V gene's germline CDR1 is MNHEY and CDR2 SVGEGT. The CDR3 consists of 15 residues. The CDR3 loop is CASRYSSGVQETQYF. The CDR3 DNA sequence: TGTGCCAGCAGATACTCTTCGGGAGTACAAGAGACCCAGTACTTC.

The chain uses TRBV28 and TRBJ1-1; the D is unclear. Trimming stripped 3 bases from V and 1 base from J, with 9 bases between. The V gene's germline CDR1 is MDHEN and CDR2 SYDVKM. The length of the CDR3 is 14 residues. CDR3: CASSFPGWNTEAFF. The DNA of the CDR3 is TGTGCCAGCAGTTTCCCTGGATGGAACACTGAAGCTTTCTTT. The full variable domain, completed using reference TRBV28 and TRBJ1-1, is DVKVTQSSRYLVKRTGEKVFLECVQDMDHENMFWYRQDPGLGLRLIYFSYDVKMKEKGDIPEGYSVSREKKERFSLILESASTNQTSMYLCASSFPGWNTEAFFGQGTRLTVV.

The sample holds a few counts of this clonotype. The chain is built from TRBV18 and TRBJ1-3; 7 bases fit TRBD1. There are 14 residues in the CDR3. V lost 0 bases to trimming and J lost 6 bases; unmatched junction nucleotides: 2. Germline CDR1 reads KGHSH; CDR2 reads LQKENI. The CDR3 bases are TGTGCCAGCTCACCACCTACAGGGGAAAACACCATATATTTT. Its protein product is CASSPPTGENTIYF. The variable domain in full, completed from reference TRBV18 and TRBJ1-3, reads NAGVMQNPRHLVRRRGQEARLRCSPMKGHSHVYWYRQLPEEGLKFMVYLQKENIIDESGMPKERFSAEFPKEGPSILRIQQVVRGDSAAYFCASSPPTGENTIYFGEGSWLTVV.

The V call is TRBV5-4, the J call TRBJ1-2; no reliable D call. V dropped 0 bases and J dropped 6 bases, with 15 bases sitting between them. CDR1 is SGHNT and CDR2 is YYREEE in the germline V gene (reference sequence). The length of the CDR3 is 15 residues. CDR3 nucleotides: TGTGCCAGCAGCTTGGGGACTCCAAACGAGAATGGCTACACCTTC. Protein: CASSLGTPNENGYTF.

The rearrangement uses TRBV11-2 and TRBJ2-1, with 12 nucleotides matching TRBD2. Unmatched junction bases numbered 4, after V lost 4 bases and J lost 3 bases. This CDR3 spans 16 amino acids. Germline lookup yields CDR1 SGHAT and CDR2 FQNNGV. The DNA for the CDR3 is TGTGCCAGCAGCTCTTTGACTAGCGGGGGCTACAATGAGCAGTTCTTC. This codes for CASSSLTSGGYNEQFF.

The CDR3 region is CASSGDHLDEQFF. The CDR3 DNA sequence: TGTGCCAGCAGTGGGGACCACCTGGATGAGCAGTTCTTC. This rearrangement joins TRBV27 to TRBJ2-1; D is perhaps TRBD1 or TRBD2 (5 bases each). The V gene lost 5 bases and the J gene lost 8 bases, with 13 bases spanning the gap. The CDR3 sequence is 13 residues long. Germline-derived CDR1 and CDR2 are MNHEY and SMNVEV (reference sequence).

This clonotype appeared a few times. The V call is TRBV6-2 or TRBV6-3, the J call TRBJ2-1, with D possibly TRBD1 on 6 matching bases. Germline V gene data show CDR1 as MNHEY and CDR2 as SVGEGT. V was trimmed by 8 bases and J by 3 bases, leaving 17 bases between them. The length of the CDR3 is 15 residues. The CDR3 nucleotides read TGTGCCAGCTCCCTTGGGACACCTGGCTACAATGAGCAGTTCTTC. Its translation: CASSLGTPGYNEQFF.

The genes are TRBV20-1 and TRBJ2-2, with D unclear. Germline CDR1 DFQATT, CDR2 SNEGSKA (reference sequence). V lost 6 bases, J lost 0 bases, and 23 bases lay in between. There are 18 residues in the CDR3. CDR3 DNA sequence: TGCAGTGCAACCGTACCGCATCCGCTTACCCCGAACACCGGGGAGCTGTTTTTT. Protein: CSATVPHPLTPNTGELFF.

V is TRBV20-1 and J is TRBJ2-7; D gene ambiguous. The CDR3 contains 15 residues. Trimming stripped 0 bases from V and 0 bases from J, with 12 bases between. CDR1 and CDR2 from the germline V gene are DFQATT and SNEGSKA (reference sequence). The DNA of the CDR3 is TGCAGTGCTAGAGAGGTCGGCAGGAGCTCCTACGAGCAGTACGTC. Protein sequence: CSAREVGRSSYEQYV.

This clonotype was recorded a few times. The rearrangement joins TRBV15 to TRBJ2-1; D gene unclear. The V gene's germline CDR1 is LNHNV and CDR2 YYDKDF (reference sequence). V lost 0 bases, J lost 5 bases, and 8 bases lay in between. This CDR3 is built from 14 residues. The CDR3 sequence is CATSREERDNEQFF. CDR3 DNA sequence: TGTGCCACCAGCAGAGAGGAAAGGGACAATGAGCAGTTCTTC.

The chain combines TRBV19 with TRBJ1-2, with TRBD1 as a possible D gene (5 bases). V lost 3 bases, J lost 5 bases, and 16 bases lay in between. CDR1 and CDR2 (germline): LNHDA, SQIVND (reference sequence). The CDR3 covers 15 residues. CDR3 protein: CASSILVDRSYGYTF. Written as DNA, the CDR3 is TGTGCCAGTAGTATTCTAGTTGACAGATCGTATGGCTACACCTTC.

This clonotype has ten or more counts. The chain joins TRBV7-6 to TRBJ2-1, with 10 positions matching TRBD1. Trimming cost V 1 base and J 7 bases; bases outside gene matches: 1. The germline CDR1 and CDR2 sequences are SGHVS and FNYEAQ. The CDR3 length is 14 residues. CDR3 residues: CASSLGTGGNEQFF. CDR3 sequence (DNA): TGTGCCAGCAGCTTAGGGACAGGGGGGAATGAGCAGTTCTTC.